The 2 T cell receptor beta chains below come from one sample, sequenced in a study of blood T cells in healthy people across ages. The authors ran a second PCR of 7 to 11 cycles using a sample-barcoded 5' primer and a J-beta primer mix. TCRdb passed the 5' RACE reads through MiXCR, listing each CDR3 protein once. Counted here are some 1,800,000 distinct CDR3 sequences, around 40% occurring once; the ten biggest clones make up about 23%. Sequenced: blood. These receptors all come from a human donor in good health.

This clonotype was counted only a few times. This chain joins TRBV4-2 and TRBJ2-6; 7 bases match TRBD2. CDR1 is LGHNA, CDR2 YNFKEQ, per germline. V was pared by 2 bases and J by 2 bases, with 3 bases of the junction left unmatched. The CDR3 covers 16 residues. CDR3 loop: CASSQLLAAGANVLTF. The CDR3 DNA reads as TGTGCCAGCAGCCAACTCCTAGCGGCTGGGGCCAACGTCCTGACTTTC.

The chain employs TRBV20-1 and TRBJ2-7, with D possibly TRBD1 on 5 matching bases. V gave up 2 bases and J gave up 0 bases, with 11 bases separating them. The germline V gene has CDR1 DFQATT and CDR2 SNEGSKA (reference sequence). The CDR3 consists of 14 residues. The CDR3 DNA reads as TGCAGTGCTAGAAGGGGAAGCCGCTCCTACGAGCAGTACTTC. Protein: CSARRGSRSYEQYF.